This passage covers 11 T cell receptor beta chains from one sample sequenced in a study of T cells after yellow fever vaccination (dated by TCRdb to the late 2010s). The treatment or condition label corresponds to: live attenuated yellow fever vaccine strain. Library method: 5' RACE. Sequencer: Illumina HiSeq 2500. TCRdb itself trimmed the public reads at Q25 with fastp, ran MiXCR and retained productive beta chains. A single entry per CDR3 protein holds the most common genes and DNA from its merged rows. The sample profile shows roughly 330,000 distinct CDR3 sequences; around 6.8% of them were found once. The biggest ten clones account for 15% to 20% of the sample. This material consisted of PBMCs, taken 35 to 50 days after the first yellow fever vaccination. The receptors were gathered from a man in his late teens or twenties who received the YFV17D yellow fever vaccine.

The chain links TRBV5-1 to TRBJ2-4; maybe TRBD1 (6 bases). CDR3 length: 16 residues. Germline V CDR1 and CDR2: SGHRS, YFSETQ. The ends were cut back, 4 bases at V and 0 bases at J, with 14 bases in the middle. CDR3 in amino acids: CASSPGHSIAKNIQYF. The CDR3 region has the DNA TGCGCCAGCAGCCCGGGACATTCGATAGCCAAAAACATTCAGTACTTC. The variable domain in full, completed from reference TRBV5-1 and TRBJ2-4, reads KAGVTQTPRYLIKTRGQQVTLSCSPISGHRSVSWYQQTPGQGLQFLFEYFSETQRNKGNFPGRFSGRQFSNSRSEMNVSTLELGDSALYLCASSPGHSIAKNIQYFGAGTRLSVL.

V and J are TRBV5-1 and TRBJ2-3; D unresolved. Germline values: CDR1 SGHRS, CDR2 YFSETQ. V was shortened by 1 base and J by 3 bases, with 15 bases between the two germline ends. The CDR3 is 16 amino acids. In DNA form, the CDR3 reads TGCGCCAGCAGCTTGTCGCAAGACCGGTTAACAGATACGCAGTATTTT. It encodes CASSLSQDRLTDTQYF.

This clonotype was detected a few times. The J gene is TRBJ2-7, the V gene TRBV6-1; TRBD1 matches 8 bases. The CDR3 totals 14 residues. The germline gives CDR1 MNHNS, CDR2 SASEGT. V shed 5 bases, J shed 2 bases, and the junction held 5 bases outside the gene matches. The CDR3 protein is CASSQGQAAYEQYF. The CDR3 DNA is TGTGCCAGCAGTCAGGGACAGGCTGCCTACGAGCAGTACTTC.

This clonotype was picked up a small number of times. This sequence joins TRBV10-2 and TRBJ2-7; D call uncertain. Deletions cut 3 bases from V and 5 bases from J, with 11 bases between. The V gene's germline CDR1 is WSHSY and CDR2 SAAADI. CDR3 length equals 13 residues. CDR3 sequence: CASSDWSRNEQYF. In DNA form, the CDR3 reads TGCGCCAGCAGTGACTGGTCTCGAAACGAGCAGTACTTC.

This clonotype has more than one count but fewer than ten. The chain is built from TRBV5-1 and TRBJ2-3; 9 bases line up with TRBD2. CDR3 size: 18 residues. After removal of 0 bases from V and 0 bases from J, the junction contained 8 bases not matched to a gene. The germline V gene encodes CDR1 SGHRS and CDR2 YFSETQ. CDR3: CASSLARGGGASTDTQYF. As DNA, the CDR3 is TGCGCCAGCAGCTTGGCCCGTGGCGGGGGGGCTAGCACAGATACGCAGTATTTT.

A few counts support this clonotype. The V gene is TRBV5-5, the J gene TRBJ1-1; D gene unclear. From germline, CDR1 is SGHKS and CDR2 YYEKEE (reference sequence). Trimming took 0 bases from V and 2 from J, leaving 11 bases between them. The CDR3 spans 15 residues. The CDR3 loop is CASSLGFFINTEAFF. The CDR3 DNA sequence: TGTGCCAGCAGCTTGGGGTTTTTTATAAACACTGAAGCTTTCTTT. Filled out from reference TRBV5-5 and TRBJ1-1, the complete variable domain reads DAGVTQSPTHLIKTRGQQVTLRCSPISGHKSVSWYQQVLGQGPQFIFQYYEKEERGRGNFPDRFSARQFPNYSSELNVNALLLGDSALYLCASSLGFFINTEAFFGQGTRLTVV.

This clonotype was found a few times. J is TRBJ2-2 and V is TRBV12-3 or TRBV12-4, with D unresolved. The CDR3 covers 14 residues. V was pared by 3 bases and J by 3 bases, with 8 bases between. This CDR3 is CASSFSVYTGELFF. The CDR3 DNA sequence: TGTGCCAGCAGTTTTTCGGTATACACCGGGGAGCTGTTTTTT.

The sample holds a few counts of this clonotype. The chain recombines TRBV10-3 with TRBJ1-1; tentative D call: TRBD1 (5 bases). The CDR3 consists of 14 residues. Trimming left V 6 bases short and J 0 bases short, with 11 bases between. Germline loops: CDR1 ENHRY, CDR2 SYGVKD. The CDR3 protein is CAIRSQVLNTEAFF. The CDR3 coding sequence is TGTGCCATCAGATCACAGGTCCTGAACACTGAAGCTTTCTTT.

CDR3 bases: TGTGCCAGCAGTTATTGGGGATCTGACAATGAGCAGTTCTTC. Amino acid sequence: CASSYWGSDNEQFF. The chain couples TRBV12-3 or TRBV12-4 to TRBJ2-1; no clear D. There are 14 residues in the CDR3. The V end lost 4 bases, the J end lost 5 bases, and 12 bases lay between the germline ends.

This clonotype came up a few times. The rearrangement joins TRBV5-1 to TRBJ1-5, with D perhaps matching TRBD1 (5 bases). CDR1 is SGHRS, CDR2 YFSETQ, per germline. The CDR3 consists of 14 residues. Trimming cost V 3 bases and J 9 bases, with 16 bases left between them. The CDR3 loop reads CASSSGTVGGPQHF. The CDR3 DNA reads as TGCGCCAGCAGCTCGGGGACGGTCGGTGGGCCCCAGCATTTT.

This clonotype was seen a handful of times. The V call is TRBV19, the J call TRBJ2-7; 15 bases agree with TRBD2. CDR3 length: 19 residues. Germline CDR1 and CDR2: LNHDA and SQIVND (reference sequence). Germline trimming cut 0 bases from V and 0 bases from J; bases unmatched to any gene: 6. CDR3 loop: CASSIEGGLAGGSSYEQYF. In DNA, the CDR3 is TGTGCCAGTAGTATAGAAGGGGGACTAGCGGGGGGTTCCTCCTACGAGCAGTACTTC.